This T cell receptor beta chain is drawn from a study of blood T cell repertoires in COVID-19 (dated by TCRdb to between 2020 and 2021). Regarding the research as a whole: The collaborator samples originated in the United States, Italy and Spain and spanned the acute and convalescent phases of COVID-19. The prospective study material was composed of cDNA or gDNA derived from T cells, B-cell-depleted T cells, or PBMCs. The dataset comprised deeply sampled blood TCRbeta repertoires from subjects exposed to, actively infected with, or recovered from COVID-19. The repertoires were made available in a free public database intended to serve as a resource for research on the immune response to SARS-CoV-2. The samples were drawn from two sources: the first 160 participants of the ongoing ImmuneRACE study, and 1,254 subjects contributed by 6 global collaborators. The sample metadata nearly always contained a de-identified subject ID, COVID-19 status, age in years and sex. Where HLA class I and class II types were available, the types were taken from metadata supplied by the sample provider, not from assay-based typing.

What the authors observed across the whole study: The quantity of clinical and demographic metadata differed by source and by participant and was supplied without curation.

At the junction V is shortened by 6 bases and J by 3 bases; bases outside the gene matches: 4. The germline V gene supplies CDR1 MNHEY and CDR2 SVGAGI. Counted from cysteine to phenylalanine, this CDR3 has 13 amino acids. Only the CDR3 portion is preserved as DNA: 39 bases, with reading frame beginning at the first base. The collaborating institutions used their own protocols to collect whole blood in K2EDTA tubes. For TCRbeta analysis, collaborator samples were shipped as frozen whole blood, as isolated PBMCs, or as DNA extracted from either sample type. Remarks on this clone: Its recognized antigen is unknown. No quality values exist for individual bases; no much larger clone is one base distant.

The immunoSEQ Assay, a bias-controlled multiplex PCR, was used to amplify TCRbeta CDR3 regions from genomic DNA. The study's own analysis went as follows. The number of nucleated cells in each sample was estimated from the amplification of reference gene primers within the assay. To quantify the absolute abundance of each unique TCRbeta CDR3 rearrangement, sequence reads were collapsed and filtered. For each sample, productive Simpson clonality was calculated as the square root of Simpson's diversity index over productive rearrangements. The table was pulled from immuneACCESS by TCRdb, which kept in-frame rearrangements only. Such tables lose some clones; where checked, under half of the loss comes from unresolved V genes, and the rest has no known cause. For V, J and clone size, that table is used; D and trimming come from the DNA. For this sample the table gives some 130,000 clones, of which roughly three quarters were detected only once. Approximately 1.9% of the sample is in the top ten clones.

The sequence joins TRBV6-5 to TRBJ2-7, and 8 bases in between align with TRBD1. Sequencing used peripheral blood. This TCR came from a woman aged 65 to 85 with acute or convalescent COVID-19. The CDR3 protein: CASSVDRGYEQYF. The nucleotides read TGTGCCAGCAGCGTCGACAGGGGCTACGAGCAGTACTTC.